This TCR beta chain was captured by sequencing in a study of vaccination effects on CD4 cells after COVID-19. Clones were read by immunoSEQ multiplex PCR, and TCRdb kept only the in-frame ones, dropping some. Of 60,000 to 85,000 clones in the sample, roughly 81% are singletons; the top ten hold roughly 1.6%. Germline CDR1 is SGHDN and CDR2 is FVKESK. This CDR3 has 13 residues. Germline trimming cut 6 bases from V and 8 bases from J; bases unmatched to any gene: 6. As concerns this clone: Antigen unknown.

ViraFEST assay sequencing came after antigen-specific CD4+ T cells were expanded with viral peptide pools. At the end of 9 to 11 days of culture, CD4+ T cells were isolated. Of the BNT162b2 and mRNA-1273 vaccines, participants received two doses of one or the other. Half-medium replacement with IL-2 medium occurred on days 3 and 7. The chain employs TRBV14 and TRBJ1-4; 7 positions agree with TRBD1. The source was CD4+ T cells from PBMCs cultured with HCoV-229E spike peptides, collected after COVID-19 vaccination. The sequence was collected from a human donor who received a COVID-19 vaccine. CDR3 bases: TGTGCCAGCAGTCGACAGGGCGGGGAAAAACTGTTTTTT. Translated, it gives CASSRQGGEKLFF.